One and the same sample provided the 23 T cell receptor beta chains below, sequenced in a study of cytomegalovirus exposure and HLA in healthy donors. It was with 60 Vbeta and 13 Jbeta primers that the PCR ran. Method: immunoSEQ multiplex PCR; TCRdb's copy keeps in-frame clones and lacks some. This table holds about 140,000 clones, under 70% found once. The sample was PBMCs. The receptors here all came from a woman aged 55-69 years in good health and CMV-seronegative.

This chain uses TRBV5-4 with TRBJ2-3, with unresolved D. Trimming shortened V by 0 bases and J by 0 bases, and 8 bases separated the two germline ends. The CDR3 is made up of 15 amino acids. Germline assignment: CDR1 SGHNT and CDR2 YYREEE (reference sequence). CDR3 protein: CASSLGGPSTDTQYF. In DNA, the CDR3 is TGTGCCAGCAGCTTGGGAGGCCCTAGCACAGATACGCAGTATTTT. Full variable domain (missing parts from reference TRBV5-4 and TRBJ2-3): ETGVTQSPTHLIKTRGQQVTLRCSSQSGHNTVSWYQQALGQGPQFIFQYYREEENGRGNFPPRFSGLQFPNYSSELNVNALELDDSALYLCASSLGGPSTDTQYFGPGTRLTVL.

The V call is TRBV7-9, the J call TRBJ2-2, with 7 bases lining up with TRBD1. The ends lost 6 bases at V and 0 bases at J; junction bases unmatched: 10. This CDR3 spans 17 amino acids. Germline values: CDR1 SEHNR, CDR2 FQNEAQ (reference sequence). CDR3 residues: CASRPEGGIPNTGELFF. For the CDR3, the DNA is TGTGCCAGCAGACCCGAAGGGGGCATCCCGAACACCGGGGAGCTGTTTTTT. Full variable domain (outside the CDR3, taken from reference TRBV7-9 and TRBJ2-2): DTGVSQNPRHKITKRGQNVTFRCDPISEHNRLYWYRQTLGQGPEFLTYFQNEAQLEKSRLLSDRFSAERPKGSFSTLEIQRTEQGDSAMYLCASRPEGGIPNTGELFFGEGSRLTVL.

As DNA, the CDR3 is TGCAGTGGTCCATTGAACACTGAAGCTTTCTTT. Protein product: CSGPLNTEAFF. V and J are TRBV20-1 and TRBJ1-1; no clear D. Germline lookup yields CDR1 DFQATT and CDR2 SNEGSKA (reference sequence). There are 11 residues in the CDR3. The V end lost 7 bases, the J end lost 0 bases, and 6 bases lay between the germline ends.

The chain has TRBV6-1 and TRBJ2-3; D perhaps matches TRBD2 (5 bases). The CDR3 extends over 14 amino acids. Per the germline V gene, CDR1 is MNHNS and CDR2 is SASEGT. V was clipped by 2 bases and J by 2 bases, with 8 bases between them. CDR3 nucleotide sequence: TGTGCCAGCAGTGAAATCGGGGTCACAGATACGCAGTATTTT. Translating it yields CASSEIGVTDTQYF.

The chain combines TRBV4-1 with TRBJ2-3, with D maybe TRBD2 (5 bases). CDR3 size: 14 residues. The V end lost 4 bases, the J end lost 0 bases, and 8 bases lay between the germline ends. CDR1 and CDR2 from the germline V gene are MGHRA and YSYEKL. The CDR3 region has the DNA TGCGCCAGCAGCCTAGCGTCTAGCACAGATACGCAGTATTTT. Its protein product is CASSLASSTDTQYF.

This clone turned up a few times. The chain employs TRBV7-3 and TRBJ2-2; 9 nucleotides align to TRBD2. CDR3 size: 17 residues. J was trimmed by 0 bases and V by 2 bases; bases with no gene match: 4. Germline CDR1 is SGHTA and CDR2 is FQGTGA. The CDR3 reads CASSLPASGANTGELFF. In DNA, the CDR3 is TGTGCCAGCAGCTTACCCGCTAGCGGGGCGAACACCGGGGAGCTGTTTTTT.

V usage is TRBV9 and J usage is TRBJ2-7, with TRBD2 matching over 13 bases. This CDR3 has 16 residues. After removal of 4 bases from V and 2 bases from J, the junction contained 6 bases not matched to a gene. Germline V CDR1 and CDR2: SGDLS, YYNGEE. Here the CDR3 reads CASSTGLAGATYEQYF. Written as DNA, the CDR3 is TGTGCCAGCAGCACCGGACTAGCGGGGGCCACCTACGAGCAGTACTTC.

The genes are TRBV5-4 and TRBJ1-4, with 9 bases identical to TRBD1. The V gene end was trimmed by 4 bases and the J gene end by 8 bases; junction bases not matched to a gene: 12. The CDR3 has 16 residues. Per germline, CDR1 SGHNT and CDR2 YYREEE (reference sequence). CDR3 sequence (DNA): TGTGCCAGCAGCGACTCACTCTCGGGGACAGGGGAAAAACTGTTTTTT. Protein: CASSDSLSGTGEKLFF. Supplemented by reference TRBV5-4 and TRBJ1-4, the full variable domain reads ETGVTQSPTHLIKTRGQQVTLRCSSQSGHNTVSWYQQALGQGPQFIFQYYREEENGRGNFPPRFSGLQFPNYSSELNVNALELDDSALYLCASSDSLSGTGEKLFFGSGTQLSVL.

The chain carries TRBV5-3 and TRBJ2-2, with a possible D match to TRBD2 (5 bases). TRBV5-3 is an open reading frame whose function is uncertain. The CDR3 has 16 residues. V was cut by 2 bases and J by 11 bases, with 22 bases left in between. CDR3 DNA sequence: TGTGCCAGAAGCTTAATCCCGGGGAGAGGTTACGGTGAGCTGTTTTTT. Protein sequence: CARSLIPGRGYGELFF.

The genes are TRBV11-2 and TRBJ2-2; 10 nucleotides agree with TRBD2. The CDR3 contains 16 residues. Germline loops: CDR1 SGHAT, CDR2 FQNNGV. The CDR3 nucleotides are TGTGCAACGCCGTCGGGACTAGCGACGAACACCGGGGAGCTGTTTTTT. This sequence encodes CATPSGLATNTGELFF.

CDR3 residues: CASSLPTQTNTEAFF. In nucleotides, the CDR3 is TGCGCCAGCAGCTTGCCCACTCAAACGAACACTGAAGCTTTCTTT. The gene calls are TRBV5-1 and TRBJ1-1; unclear D gene. The V and J ends lost 1 base and 1 base respectively, with 11 bases between them. Germline V gene lookup returns CDR1 SGHRS and CDR2 YFSETQ. This CDR3 has 15 amino acids.

This chain uses TRBV6-5 with TRBJ2-2, with a possible D match to TRBD1 (6 bases). The germline V gene encodes CDR1 MNHEY and CDR2 SVGAGI. The V and J ends lost 6 bases and 3 bases respectively, with 14 bases between them. The CDR3 has 15 residues. CDR3 amino acids: CASRNRVGDTGELFF. The CDR3 nucleotides are TGTGCCAGCAGAAACAGGGTTGGTGACACCGGGGAGCTGTTTTTT.

V usage is TRBV5-4 and J usage is TRBJ2-7, with 9 bases identical to TRBD2. The V and J ends lost 4 bases and 6 bases, in that order; junction bases with no gene match: 11. The germline gives CDR1 SGHNT, CDR2 YYREEE (reference sequence). This CDR3 region has 15 residues. CDR3 residues: CASSVGLALLTEQYF. CDR3 sequence (DNA): TGTGCCAGCAGCGTGGGACTAGCTCTTCTTACCGAGCAGTACTTC. Together with reference TRBV5-4 and TRBJ2-7, the CDR3 gives the full variable domain: ETGVTQSPTHLIKTRGQQVTLRCSSQSGHNTVSWYQQALGQGPQFIFQYYREEENGRGNFPPRFSGLQFPNYSSELNVNALELDDSALYLCASSVGLALLTEQYFGPGTRLTVT.

The chain uses TRBV7-2 and TRBJ2-7; TRBD2 matches at 7 bases. The CDR3 has 14 amino acids. The junction had 2 bases not matched to a gene; V was cut back by 3 bases and J by 0 bases. The germline V gene has CDR1 SGHTA and CDR2 FQGNSA. CDR3 coding DNA: TGTGCCAGCAGCTTCGGGGGGTCCTCCTACGAGCAGTACTTC. This gives the protein CASSFGGSSYEQYF.

This clone was recorded at least ten times. V gene TRBV6-1 combines with J gene TRBJ1-2, with D uncertain. The CDR3 is 13 amino acids. Germline-derived CDR1 and CDR2 are MNHNS and SASEGT. V lost 2 bases, J lost 4 bases, and 8 bases lay in between. CDR3 sequence reads: CASSENSFYGYTF. The CDR3 nucleotides read TGTGCCAGCAGTGAAAACAGCTTCTATGGCTACACCTTC.

Note on this clone: Other DNA sequences from this sample encode an identical CDR3 as well. The rearrangement uses TRBV19 and TRBJ1-5; no reliable D call. This CDR3 comprises 12 residues. Trimming removed 3 bases at V and 6 bases at J, with 6 bases between. CDR1 LNHDA and CDR2 SQIVND come from the germline V gene (reference sequence). CDR3 region: CASSIGGQPQHF. The CDR3 DNA reads as TGTGCCAGTAGTATCGGCGGTCAGCCCCAGCATTTT.

In its sample, this clone was seen once. One end of the junction is discordant with germline, which a read error may explain. The chain's CDR3 is CSSSLGTGSYEQYF. In DNA form, the CDR3 reads TGTTCCAGCAGCTTAGGGACAGGCTCCTACGAGCAGTACTTC. This chain connects TRBV7-9 to TRBJ2-7; 8 bases agree with TRBD1. The CDR3 spans 14 residues. Germline assignment: CDR1 SEHNR and CDR2 FQNEAQ (reference sequence). The entire variable domain, with the rest obtained from reference TRBV7-9 and TRBJ2-7, is as follows: DTGVSQNPRHKITKRGQNVTFRCDPISEHNRLYWYRQTLGQGPEFLTYFQNEAQLEKSRLLSDRFSAERPKGSFSTLEIQRTEQGDSAMYLCSSSLGTGSYEQYFGPGTRLTVT.

The chain carries TRBV9 and TRBJ2-7; the match to TRBD1 covers 11 bases. Germline CDR1 reads SGDLS; CDR2 reads YYNGEE. The CDR3 contains 16 residues. The trim removed 0 bases at V and 2 bases at J, leaving 4 bases unmatched. The CDR3 DNA reads TGTGCCAGCAGCGTAGATTGGACAGGGGGCCCCTACGAGCAGTACTTC. Amino acids: CASSVDWTGGPYEQYF.

This clone has more than one count but fewer than ten. V gene TRBV19 combines with J gene TRBJ1-1; 7 nucleotides line up with TRBD1. The V segment lost 3 bases and the J segment 6 bases; nucleotides outside the gene matches: 4. There are 13 residues in the CDR3. Per the germline V gene, CDR1 is LNHDA and CDR2 is SQIVND (reference sequence). CDR3 coding DNA: TGTGCCAGTAGTATCGACAGGGAGTCTGAAGCTTTCTTT. Translation: CASSIDRESEAFF.

By share, this clone ranks as medium-sized. The chain is built from TRBV4-1 and TRBJ2-1; the D is unclear. The CDR3 contains 17 residues. Germline loops: CDR1 MGHRA, CDR2 YSYEKL. V dropped 0 bases and J dropped 7 bases, with 19 bases sitting between them. Written as DNA, the CDR3 is TGCGCCAGCAGCCAAGATAAGCAGGATCGAGCTATTAATGAGCAGTTCTTC. This codes for CASSQDKQDRAINEQFF.

The chain uses TRBV5-4 and TRBJ2-3; a weak D match, TRBD2 (5 bases). This CDR3 spans 13 amino acids. Germline CDR1 SGHNT, CDR2 YYREEE (reference sequence). The V and J ends lost 2 bases and 1 base respectively, with 5 bases between them. CDR3 in amino acids: CASSLLGTDTQYF. In DNA form, the CDR3 reads TGTGCCAGCAGCTTACTAGGCACAGATACGCAGTATTTT.

This clone was detected only a few times. V is TRBV5-4 and J is TRBJ2-1; D is possibly TRBD1 (6 bases). The CDR3 totals 16 residues. V lost 0 bases and J 2 bases, leaving 12 bases between the germline ends. Germline-derived CDR1 and CDR2 are SGHNT and YYREEE (reference sequence). The CDR3 DNA sequence: TGTGCCAGCAGCTTGGGCCGGACAGATACCTACAATGAGCAGTTCTTC. This translates into CASSLGRTDTYNEQFF.

This rearrangement joins TRBV11-3 to TRBJ2-7; 9 bases map to TRBD2. The CDR3 spans 16 residues. V was pared by 1 base and J by 2 bases, with 6 bases of the junction left unmatched. Germline CDR1 and CDR2: SGHNT and YENEEA. The CDR3 spells CASSLGGVAGAYEQYF. The CDR3 DNA reads as TGTGCCAGCAGCTTAGGGGGAGTAGCGGGAGCCTACGAGCAGTACTTC.